This TCR beta chain was retrieved from a study of identical twins. Study-wide points: Abundant beta clonotypes from cord blood bore fewer insertions; memory repertoires lacked this pattern. The study found weaker excess twin sharing in beta out-of-frame sequences. Analyses based on zero insertions could be partly confounded by invariant MAIT and iNKT cells.

Germline CDR1 SGHDT, CDR2 YYEEEE. CDR3 length equals 15 residues. V was cut by 4 bases and J by 3 bases, with 14 bases left in between. A note on this clonotype: Its antigen is undetermined.

TCRdb fed the 5' RACE reads into MiXCR, producing one record per CDR3 protein. The table records 250,000 to 300,000 distinct CDR3 sequences, about 8% of them present only once. This sample also appeared in a second study, on yellow fever vaccine responses in identical twins. That source adds: Twins reportedly appeared to share part of their vaccine T cell response while keeping part individual.

The J gene is TRBJ2-1, the V gene TRBV5-6; perhaps TRBD2 as D (5 bases). This sequence was found in a woman between 18 and 30 years old in good health. The specimen sequenced was CD8+ T cells sorted from blood. The CDR3 DNA reads TGTGCCAGCAGCCAAAGTAGCGTATACTACAATGAGCAGTTCTTC. It encodes CASSQSSVYYNEQFF.